These 2 T cell receptor beta chains came from one sample sequenced in a study of technical replicates of blood from a handful of donors (dated by TCRdb to about 2017). The library was produced with the immunoSEQ multiplex PCR assay. Here the immuneACCESS table is served through TCRdb, limited to in-frame sequences with V and J called. Missing clones are a known gap in these copies; in checked studies unresolved V genes cover under half, and the rest lacks a known reason. The sample has 65,000 to 80,000 clones on record, around 93% of them singletons. The leading ten clones occupy more than 0.2% of the sample. Material for sequencing was T cells isolated from PBMCs. These receptors originate from a human donor in good health.

V is TRBV6-5 and J is TRBJ2-1; the D gene is possibly TRBD2 (6 bases). CDR1 is MNHEY, CDR2 SVGAGI, per germline. With 0 bases removed from V and 5 bases from J, the gap between germline ends came to 11 bases. The CDR3 covers 15 residues. The CDR3 sequence is CASSYSGGRNNEQFF. The CDR3 nucleotides read TGTGCCAGCAGTTACTCCGGAGGGCGGAACAATGAGCAGTTCTTC.

This chain connects TRBV19 to TRBJ2-5, with no clear D. Germline V gene lookup returns CDR1 LNHDA and CDR2 SQIVND (reference sequence). Trimming left V 5 bases short and J 2 bases short, with 9 bases between. The CDR3 loop spans 13 amino acids. The CDR3 coding sequence is TGTGCCAGTAGTGCCAGTCTTCAAGAGACCCAGTACTTC. The encoded protein is CASSASLQETQYF.